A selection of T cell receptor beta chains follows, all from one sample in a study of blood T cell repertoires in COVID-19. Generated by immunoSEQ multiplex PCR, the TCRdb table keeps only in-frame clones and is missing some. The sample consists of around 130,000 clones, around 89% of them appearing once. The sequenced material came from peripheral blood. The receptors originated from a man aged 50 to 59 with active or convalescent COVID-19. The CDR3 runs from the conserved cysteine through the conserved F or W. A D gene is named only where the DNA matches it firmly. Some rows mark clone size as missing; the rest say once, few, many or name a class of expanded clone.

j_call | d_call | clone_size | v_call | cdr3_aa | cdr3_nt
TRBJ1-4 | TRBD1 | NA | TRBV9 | CASSVGGQGGLAEKLFF | TGTGCCAGCAGCGTAGGGGGACAGGGTGGTTTAGCCGAAAAACTGTTTTTT
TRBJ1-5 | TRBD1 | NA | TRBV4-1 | CASSQVPGGLGNQPQHF | TGCGCCAGCAGCCAAGTTCCAGGGGGGCTCGGGAATCAGCCCCAGCATTTT
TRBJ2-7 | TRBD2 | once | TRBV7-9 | CASSLVVAGGSEQYF | TGTGCCAGCAGCTTAGTGGTAGCGGGAGGGAGCGAGCAGTACTTC
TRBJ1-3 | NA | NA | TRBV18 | CASSPDYGNTIYF | TGTGCCAGCTCACCAGACTACGGAAACACCATATATTTT
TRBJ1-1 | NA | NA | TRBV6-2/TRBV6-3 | CASSYSMVGGHGAEAFF | TGTGCCAGCAGTTACTCGATGGTCGGGGGGCACGGCGCTGAAGCTTTCTTT
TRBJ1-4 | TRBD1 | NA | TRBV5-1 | CASSSPGQGEKLFF | TGCGCCAGCAGCTCCCCGGGACAGGGGGAAAAACTGTTTTTT
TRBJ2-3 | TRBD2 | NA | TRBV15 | CATSRESTSGTTDTQYF | TGTGCCACCAGCAGAGAATCGACTAGCGGGACAACAGATACGCAGTATTTT
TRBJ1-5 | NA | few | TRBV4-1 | CASSPETGYSNQPQHF | TGCGCCAGCAGCCCCGAAACAGGGTATAGCAATCAGCCCCAGCATTTT
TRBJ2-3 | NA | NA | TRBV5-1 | CASSLQDWHTDTQYF | TGCGCCAGCAGCTTACAAGACTGGCACACAGATACGCAGTATTTT
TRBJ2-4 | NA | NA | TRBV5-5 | CASSRTENIQYF | TGTGCCAGCAGCAGAACAGAAAACATTCAGTACTTC
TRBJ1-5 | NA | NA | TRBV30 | CAWSADGDSNQPQHF | TGTGCCTGGAGTGCCGACGGGGATAGCAATCAGCCCCAGCATTTT
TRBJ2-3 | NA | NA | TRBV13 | CASNPRGFSTDTQYF | TGTGCCAGCAACCCCCGTGGCTTCAGCACAGATACGCAGTATTTT
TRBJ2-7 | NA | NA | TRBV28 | CASKPDTSYEQYF | TGTGCCAGCAAACCGGACACCTCCTACGAGCAGTACTTC
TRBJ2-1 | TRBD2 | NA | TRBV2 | CASSQTSGSWNEQFF | TGTGCCAGCAGTCAGACTAGCGGGAGTTGGAATGAGCAGTTCTTC
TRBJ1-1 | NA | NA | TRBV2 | CASSVTLNTEAFF | TGTGCCAGCAGTGTGACACTGAACACTGAAGCTTTCTTT
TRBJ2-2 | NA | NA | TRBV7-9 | CASSLAGVSVPGELFF | TGTGCCAGCAGCTTAGCGGGAGTTTCAGTTCCCGGGGAGCTGTTTTTT
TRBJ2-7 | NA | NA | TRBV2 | CASRLSGPSYEQYF | TGTGCCAGCAGGCTGTCAGGCCCCTCCTACGAGCAGTACTTC
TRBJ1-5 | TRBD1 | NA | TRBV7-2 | CASSSTGGERYGNQPQHF | TGTGCCAGCAGCTCGACAGGGGGTGAGAGATACGGCAATCAGCCCCAGCATTTT
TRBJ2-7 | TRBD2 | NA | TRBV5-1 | CASSSLAGPPSYEQYF | TGCGCCAGCAGCTCTCTAGCGGGACCCCCCTCCTACGAGCAGTACTTC
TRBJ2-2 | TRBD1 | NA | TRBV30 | CAWSWDRYTGELFF | TGTGCCTGGTCTTGGGACAGGTACACCGGGGAGCTGTTTTTT
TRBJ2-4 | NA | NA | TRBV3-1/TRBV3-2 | CASSDDRLLAKNIQYF | TGTGCCAGCAGCGACGACAGACTTCTAGCCAAAAACATTCAGTACTTC
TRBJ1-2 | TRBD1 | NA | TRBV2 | CASSDFSGQGNGYTF | TGTGCCAGCAGTGACTTTTCAGGACAGGGCAATGGCTACACCTTC
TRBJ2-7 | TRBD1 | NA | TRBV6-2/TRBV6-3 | CASSKGQGVSYEQYF | TGTGCCAGCAGTAAGGGACAGGGGGTCTCCTACGAGCAGTACTTC
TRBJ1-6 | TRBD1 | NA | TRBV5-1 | CASSLALGQGDSPLHF | TGCGCCAGCAGCTTGGCCTTGGGACAGGGGGATTCACCCCTCCACTTT
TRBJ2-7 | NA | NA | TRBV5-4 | CASSLMSTVSYEQYF | TGTGCCAGCAGCTTGATGTCCACAGTCTCCTACGAGCAGTACTTC
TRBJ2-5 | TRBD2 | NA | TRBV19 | CASSIPGGPGGQYF | TGTGCCAGTAGTATTCCGGGAGGTCCGGGGGGCCAGTACTTC
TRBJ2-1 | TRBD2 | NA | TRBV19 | CASSLARTSGGSSYNEQFF | TGTGCCAGTAGTTTAGCCCGGACTAGCGGGGGAAGCTCCTACAATGAGCAGTTCTTC
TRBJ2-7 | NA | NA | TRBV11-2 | CASSPSLGSGSYEQYF | TGTGCCAGCAGCCCCTCCCTGGGTAGCGGATCCTACGAGCAGTACTTC
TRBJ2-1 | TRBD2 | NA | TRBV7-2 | CASSAPAGGTNNEQFF | TGTGCCAGCAGCGCCCCCGCGGGGGGAACTAACAATGAGCAGTTCTTC
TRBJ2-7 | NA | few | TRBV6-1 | CASSESGSQTYEQYF | TGTGCCAGCAGTGAAAGCGGGTCCCAAACCTACGAGCAGTACTTC
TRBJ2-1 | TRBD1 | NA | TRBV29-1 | CSVRPGGVDNEQFF | TGCAGCGTCCGTCCAGGGGGAGTCGACAATGAGCAGTTCTTC
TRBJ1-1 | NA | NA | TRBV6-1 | CASSGRINTEAFF | TGTGCCAGCAGTGGTAGAATTAACACTGAAGCTTTCTTT
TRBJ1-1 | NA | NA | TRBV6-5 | CASSYIAALKGTEAFF | TGTGCCAGCAGTTACATTGCAGCCCTTAAGGGGACTGAAGCTTTCTTT
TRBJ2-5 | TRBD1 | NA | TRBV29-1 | CSGSLGTAQETQYF | TGCAGCGGGAGCCTGGGGACAGCCCAAGAGACCCAGTACTTC
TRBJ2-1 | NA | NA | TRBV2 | CASSERQVEQFF | TGTGCCAGCAGTGAAAGACAGGTTGAGCAGTTCTTC
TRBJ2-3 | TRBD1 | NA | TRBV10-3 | CATASGDSSTDTQYF | TGTGCCACAGCGTCCGGGGACAGTAGCACAGATACGCAGTATTTT
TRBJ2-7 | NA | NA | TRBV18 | CASSPPTVARPYEQYF | TGTGCCAGCTCACCACCGACAGTCGCCCGACCTTACGAGCAGTACTTC
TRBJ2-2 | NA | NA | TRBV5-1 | CASSLGQGHTGELFF | TGCGCCAGCAGCTTGGGGCAGGGGCACACCGGGGAGCTGTTTTTT
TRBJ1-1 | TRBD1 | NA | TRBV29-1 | CSVEIGQGYTEAFF | TGCAGCGTTGAGATAGGACAGGGATACACTGAAGCTTTCTTT
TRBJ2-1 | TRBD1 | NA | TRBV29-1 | CSGGTESSYNEQFF | TGCAGCGGTGGGACAGAGAGCTCCTACAATGAGCAGTTCTTC